The clone carrying this T cell receptor (beta chain) has more than one count but fewer than ten. Its antigen remains unknown. The record originates from a study of beta chain features in type 1 diabetes. Regarding the study as a whole: TCRB CDR3s from Type 1 diabetes patients were moderately but significantly shorter in all four CD4+ subsets.

This CDR3 region has 14 residues. The V end lost 4 bases, the J end lost 2 bases, and 13 bases lay between the germline ends. Germline V gene lookup returns CDR1 SGDLS and CDR2 YYNGEE. Sequencing targeted expressed TCRB transcripts, as all isolated RNA had been reverse transcribed. Assay: immunoSEQ multiplex PCR; the TCRdb copy retains only in-frame clones and omits some. The table records about 160,000 clones, roughly 9% of them present only once. The receptor was isolated from a woman aged 25 to 39 with type 1 diabetes. V is TRBV9 and J is TRBJ2-7; possibly TRBD1 for D (5 bases). The source material was central memory CD4+ T cells from blood. CDR3 sequence: CASSLGHSTYEQYF. CDR3 in DNA: TGTGCCAGCAGCCTCGGACATTCCACCTACGAGCAGTACTTC.